Below, 23 T cell receptor beta chains from the same sample are listed, as sequenced in a study of blood T cell repertoires in COVID-19. Profiled with immunoSEQ multiplex PCR; TCRdb holds only in-frame clones, not every one. The table has 140,000 to 150,000 clones, 87% seen once; the top ten hold under 9%. The specimen sequenced was peripheral blood. The receptors were sampled from a woman aged 45 to 65 with active or convalescent COVID-19.

This chain connects TRBV11-2 to TRBJ1-2, with D possibly TRBD1 on 6 matching bases. The length of the CDR3 is 13 residues. The V gene's germline CDR1 is SGHAT and CDR2 FQNNGV. The V gene lost 3 bases and the J gene lost 8 bases, with 13 bases spanning the gap. The CDR3: CASSFNRDGGYTF. The CDR3 DNA reads as TGTGCCAGCAGCTTTAACAGGGACGGCGGCTACACCTTC.

This clone was detected only once. The chain combines TRBV5-1 with TRBJ1-2; the match to TRBD1 covers 12 bases. The germline V gene encodes CDR1 SGHRS and CDR2 YFSETQ. This CDR3 spans 16 amino acids. The V gene end was trimmed by 0 bases and the J gene end by 8 bases; junction bases not matched to a gene: 8. CDR3 nucleotide sequence: TGCGCCAGCAGCTTGGAACCGGGACAGGGGGCGAACGGCTACACCTTC. Protein product: CASSLEPGQGANGYTF.

This chain uses TRBV30 with TRBJ2-2; D gene unclear. Trimming left V 4 bases short and J 4 bases short, with 7 bases between. The germline V gene encodes CDR1 GTSNPN and CDR2 SVGIG (reference sequence). The CDR3 consists of 12 residues. The CDR3 sequence is CAWNEVTGELFF. Here the CDR3 DNA reads TGTGCCTGGAATGAGGTCACCGGGGAGCTGTTTTTT.

This chain connects TRBV3-1 (or the pseudogene TRBV3-2) to TRBJ2-2, with D hard to call. CDR3 size: 16 residues. V was clipped by 0 bases and J by 1 base, with 9 bases between them. In germline, CDR1 is LGHDT, CDR2 YNNKEL (reference sequence). The CDR3 bases are TGTGCCAGCAGCCAAGAAAAGCCCCTGAACACCGGGGAGCTGTTTTTT. Amino acids: CASSQEKPLNTGELFF.

The chain employs TRBV11-2 and TRBJ1-2, with D unclear. V lost 5 bases to trimming and J lost 8 bases, with 24 bases between them. CDR1 SGHAT and CDR2 FQNNGV come from the germline V gene. CDR3 length: 16 amino acids. This CDR3 is CASSPNFGVKGEGYTF. CDR3 sequence (DNA): TGTGCCAGCAGCCCAAACTTCGGGGTAAAGGGAGAAGGCTACACCTTC.

This clone was recorded once. This chain uses TRBV6-5 with TRBJ2-3; TRBD2 matches at 8 bases. CDR1 and CDR2 (germline): MNHEY, SVGAGI. The CDR3 totals 16 residues. J lost 6 bases, V lost 0 bases, and 8 bases had no gene match. Written as DNA, the CDR3 is TGTGCCAGCAGTTACTCGCTAGCGGGTTTGGGTGATACGCAGTATTTT. Translating gives CASSYSLAGLGDTQYF.

The chain couples TRBV6-6 to TRBJ1-3; D possibly corresponds to TRBD1 (6 bases). The CDR3 length is 15 residues. The germline gives CDR1 MNHNY, CDR2 SVGAGI (reference sequence). The V and J ends lost 0 bases and 5 bases respectively, with 11 bases between them. The CDR3 protein is CASSYSQGGRNTIYF. The CDR3, as DNA: TGTGCCAGCAGTTACTCACAGGGTGGGAGAAACACCATATATTTT.

The chain is built from TRBV2 and TRBJ1-5; tentative D call: TRBD1 (5 bases). The V and J ends lost 6 bases and 5 bases respectively, with 11 bases between them. The CDR3 contains 13 residues. Per germline, CDR1 SNHLY and CDR2 FYNNEI. The CDR3 coding sequence is TGTGCCAGCAGGGGGCTTCAGTATCAGCCCCAGCATTTT. Residues: CASRGLQYQPQHF.

The CDR3 DNA reads as TGTGCCAGCAGTTTAAACAGGGGAGGTCAGCCCCAGCATTTT. Its translation is CASSLNRGGQPQHF. The V and J genes are TRBV27 and TRBJ1-5; 7 bases map to TRBD1. V trimming: 2 bases; J trimming: 6 bases; junction bases outside the gene matches: 4. Looked up from germline, CDR1 is MNHEY and CDR2 is SMNVEV (reference sequence). This CDR3 region has 14 residues.

V usage is TRBV7-6 and J usage is TRBJ1-2, with D possibly TRBD1 on 5 matching bases. The ends were cut back, 1 base at V and 2 bases at J, with 11 bases in the middle. The germline V gene has CDR1 SGHVS and CDR2 FNYEAQ. The CDR3 length is 15 residues. CDR3 nucleotide sequence: TGTGCCAGCAGCTTAGAGGGGAATTCGAACTATGGCTACACCTTC. Amino acids: CASSLEGNSNYGYTF.

The rearrangement uses TRBV6-5 and TRBJ2-1, with 7 nucleotides matching TRBD2. The V segment lost 0 bases and the J segment 3 bases; nucleotides outside the gene matches: 5. The CDR3 extends over 16 amino acids. CDR1 is MNHEY, CDR2 SVGAGI, per germline. The CDR3 nucleotides are TGTGCCAGCAGTTACTCGCCTAGCGGAGTCTACAATGAGCAGTTCTTC. Encoded protein: CASSYSPSGVYNEQFF.

The chain recombines TRBV6-5 with TRBJ2-7; 8 nucleotides agree with TRBD1. J was trimmed by 6 bases and V by 4 bases; bases with no gene match: 5. Germline V lookup: CDR1 MNHEY, CDR2 SVGAGI. The CDR3 is made up of 13 amino acids. The CDR3 reads CASSWTGLGEQYF. The DNA for the CDR3 is TGTGCCAGCAGTTGGACAGGGTTGGGCGAGCAGTACTTC.

J is TRBJ2-1 and V is TRBV27; 8 nucleotides agree with TRBD2. The CDR3 spans 15 residues. With V trimmed by 3 bases and J by 7 bases, 8 bases remained unmatched. Germline V lookup: CDR1 MNHEY, CDR2 SMNVEV (reference sequence). The chain's CDR3 is CASSFPGTRRNEQFF. Written as DNA, the CDR3 is TGTGCCAGCAGTTTTCCCGGGACTAGAAGGAATGAGCAGTTCTTC.

In its sample, this clone was seen a few times. The chain links TRBV7-2 to TRBJ2-7, with D possibly TRBD1 on 7 matching bases. Trimming pared 2 bases from V and 3 bases from J, leaving 11 bases between. Germline CDR1 and CDR2: SGHTA and FQGNSA. There are 14 residues in the CDR3. CDR3 loop: CASSLQGGYYEQYF. In DNA, the CDR3 is TGTGCCAGCAGCTTACAGGGGGGATACTACGAGCAGTACTTC.

This chain uses TRBV9 with TRBJ2-1; TRBD1 aligns across 7 bases. CDR3 length equals 16 residues. With V trimmed by 4 bases and J by 3 bases, 10 bases remained unmatched. Germline CDR1 and CDR2: SGDLS and YYNGEE. CDR3 DNA: TGTGCCAGCAGCCAAGGGGGCAGGGCAGACTACAATGAGCAGTTCTTC. It is translated as CASSQGGRADYNEQFF.

V and J are TRBV19 and TRBJ1-2; 8 bases are shared with TRBD1. In germline, CDR1 is LNHDA, CDR2 SQIVND (reference sequence). Trimming at V came to 4 bases and at J to 4 bases, leaving 8 bases not matched to a gene. The CDR3 sequence is 15 residues long. CDR3 sequence: CASSTDRGERYGYTF. CDR3 sequence (DNA): TGTGCCAGTAGTACCGACAGGGGCGAGCGCTATGGCTACACCTTC.

The chain joins TRBV7-2 to TRBJ2-5; D ambiguous. Trimming stripped 2 bases from V and 2 bases from J, with 12 bases between. This CDR3 region has 15 residues. Looked up from germline, CDR1 is SGHTA and CDR2 is FQGNSA. Here the CDR3 reads CASSLLAALQETQYF. The CDR3 coding sequence is TGTGCCAGCAGCTTATTGGCAGCACTACAAGAGACCCAGTACTTC.

The chain employs TRBV7-8 and TRBJ1-3; D remains ambiguous. CDR1 is SGHVS, CDR2 FQNEAQ, per germline. V was trimmed by 3 bases and J by 4 bases, leaving 16 bases between them. The CDR3 is made up of 16 amino acids. The CDR3 protein is CASSFVGRAPGNTIYF. The CDR3 DNA follows: TGTGCCAGCAGCTTCGTAGGGAGGGCCCCCGGAAACACCATATATTTT.

This clone was counted once. V and J are TRBV7-9 and TRBJ2-7, with 9 bases matching TRBD1. V shed 5 bases, J shed 4 bases, and the junction held 9 bases outside the gene matches. The CDR3 runs to 15 residues. Germline CDR1 and CDR2: SEHNR and FQNEAQ (reference sequence). The DNA for the CDR3 is TGTGCCAGCAGCCGTTGGACAGGGGAAGGGTACGAGCAGTACTTC. Amino acids: CASSRWTGEGYEQYF.

V gene TRBV28 combines with J gene TRBJ1-1; 7 bases fit TRBD1. The CDR3 has 14 amino acids. V shed 6 bases and J 8 bases; nucleotides not matched to a gene: 12. Germline assignment: CDR1 MDHEN and CDR2 SYDVKM. CDR3 sequence reads: CASRQQGQVWEAFF. CDR3 DNA sequence: TGTGCCAGCAGACAACAAGGACAGGTCTGGGAAGCTTTCTTT.

The chain has TRBV7-3 and TRBJ1-2, with 8 nucleotides matching TRBD1. V was clipped by 5 bases and J by 7 bases; unmatched bases: 6. The germline V gene has CDR1 SGHTA and CDR2 FQGTGA. The CDR3 is 13 residues long. The CDR3 DNA reads TGTGCCAGCAGCCGAGGGACAGGCTTTGGCTACACCTTC. It translates to CASSRGTGFGYTF.

The chain joins TRBV5-4 to TRBJ1-6, with 8 nucleotides matching TRBD1. Germline V gives CDR1 SGHNT, CDR2 YYREEE (reference sequence). V shed 1 base, J shed 9 bases, and the junction held 6 bases outside the gene matches. This CDR3 has 15 amino acids. The DNA for the CDR3 is TGTGCCAGCAGCTTGCAGGGGGCAAAGAGTTCACCCCTCCACTTT. It translates to CASSLQGAKSSPLHF.

CDR3 DNA sequence: TGTGCCAGCAGCTTAGTGGGACTAGACTCCAAGGGGCAGTTCTTC. It codes for CASSLVGLDSKGQFF. This chain joins TRBV7-2 and TRBJ2-1; 8 bases are a match to TRBD2. Germline values: CDR1 SGHTA, CDR2 FQGNSA. V lost 1 base, J lost 12 bases, and 11 bases stayed unmatched. The CDR3 has 15 amino acids.